This T cell receptor beta chain was sequenced in a study of radiotherapy plus CTLA-4 blockade in lung cancer. Study-wide points: Radiotherapy plus ipilimumab was followed by expansion in blood of tumor-derived TCR clones.

Turning to this clone: What it recognizes is unknown.

Only in-frame clones appear in the TCRdb table, and some are missing; sequencing was by immunoSEQ multiplex PCR. Here the sample spans 95,000 to 150,000 clones, about nine tenths being singletons. The CDR3 is 14 residues long. V was pared by 6 bases and J by 3 bases, with 15 bases between. Germline V lookup: CDR1 MNHEY, CDR2 SVGAGI. This receptor was identified in a human donor with non-small cell lung cancer that progressed on radiotherapy plus ipilimumab. The input for sequencing was peripheral blood, taken from a patient treated with radiotherapy plus ipilimumab. The genes are TRBV6-5 and TRBJ2-7, with D perhaps TRBD1 (5 bases). The CDR3 loop reads CASRPRGAHYEQYF. CDR3 in DNA: TGTGCCAGCAGGCCACGTGGGGCTCACTACGAGCAGTACTTC.